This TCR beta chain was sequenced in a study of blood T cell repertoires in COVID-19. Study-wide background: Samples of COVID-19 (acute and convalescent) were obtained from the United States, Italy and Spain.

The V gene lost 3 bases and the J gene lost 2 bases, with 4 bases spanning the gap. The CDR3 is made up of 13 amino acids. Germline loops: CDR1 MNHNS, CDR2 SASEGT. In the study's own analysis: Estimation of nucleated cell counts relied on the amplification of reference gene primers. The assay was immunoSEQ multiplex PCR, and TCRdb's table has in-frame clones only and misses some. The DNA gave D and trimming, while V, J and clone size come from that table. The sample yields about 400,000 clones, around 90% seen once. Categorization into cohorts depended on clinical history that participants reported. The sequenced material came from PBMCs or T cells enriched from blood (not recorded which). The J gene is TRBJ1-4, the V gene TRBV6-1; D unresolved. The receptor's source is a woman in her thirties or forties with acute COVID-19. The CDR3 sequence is CASSDRTNEKLFF. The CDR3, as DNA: TGTGCCAGCAGTGACAGGACTAATGAAAAACTGTTTTTT.